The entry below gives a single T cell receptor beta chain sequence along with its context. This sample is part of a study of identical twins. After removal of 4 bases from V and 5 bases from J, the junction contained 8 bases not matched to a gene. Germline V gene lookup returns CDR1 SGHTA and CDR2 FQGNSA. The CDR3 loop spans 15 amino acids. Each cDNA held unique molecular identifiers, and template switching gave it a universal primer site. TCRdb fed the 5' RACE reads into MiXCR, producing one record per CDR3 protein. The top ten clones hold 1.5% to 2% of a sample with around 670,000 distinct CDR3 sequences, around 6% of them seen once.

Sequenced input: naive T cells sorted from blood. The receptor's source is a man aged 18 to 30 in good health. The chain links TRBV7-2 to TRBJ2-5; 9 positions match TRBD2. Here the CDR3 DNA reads TGTGCCAGCAGCTCCAGTCGGCTAGCGGGGGAGACCCAGTACTTC. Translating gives CASSSSRLAGETQYF.